This T cell receptor (beta chain) originates from a study of regulatory T cells in long-lasting Graves disease. CDR1 and CDR2 from the germline V gene are SQVTM and ANQGSEA. The CDR3 is 15 residues long. This clonotype showed up many times. The antigen remains undetermined. Time point: persistent/refractory GD, antithyroid drugs over 5 years with positive TRAb. PBMC RNA served as the TCR library source. Whole-study results and caveats: When disease was persistent, TRBV28, TRBJ1-2 and TRBJ2-5 were the favored segments.

CDR3-region Arm-PCR and iRepertoire HTBI primers produced the TCR beta libraries. Using its own MiXCR run on the multiplex PCR reads, TCRdb lists one record per CDR3 protein. The table includes hundreds of thousands of distinct CDR3 sequences, under 25% detected once. This TCR was recovered from a female donor with Graves disease. Sequencing used peripheral blood mononuclear cells (PBMCs), obtained when the disease was refractory, from a patient treated with antithyroid drugs. This chain connects TRBV29-1 to TRBJ1-5; 12 nucleotides line up with TRBD1. CDR3 coding DNA: TGCAGACCGGGACAGGGGGCAATGGTCAATCAGCCCCAGCATTTT. Its protein product is CRPGQGAMVNQPQHF.